These T cell receptor beta chains were read from a single sample in a study of T cells in Graves' hyperthyroidism and ophthalmopathy. TCRdb analysed the multiplex PCR reads with MiXCR anew, one entry per CDR3 protein. The repertoire holds about 300,000 distinct CDR3 sequences, with around 20% as singletons. The sequenced sample consisted of blood. Receptors originate from a man aged 50 or older with Graves' ophthalmopathy. The CDR3 runs from the conserved cysteine through the conserved F or W. The D gene is left open where the match is weak. Rows give clone size only sometimes, using once, few, many, or a class for an expanded clone.

abundance,v_gene,j_gene,d_gene,CDR3aa,CDR3nt
.,TRBV7-9,TRBJ2-2,TRBD2,CASSPGLARRDGELFF,TGTGCCAGCAGCCCAGGACTAGCGAGGAGGGACGGGGAGCTGTTTTTT
many,TRBV20-1,TRBJ2-5,.,CSAKPLRGPSQETQYF,TGCAGTGCCAAGCCCCTACGGGGGCCCTCTCAAGAGACCCAGTACTTC
few,TRBV10-1,TRBJ1-1,.,CASSRQVDTEAFF,TGCGCCAGCAGCCGACAGGTGGACACTGAAGCTTTCTTT
.,TRBV3-1,TRBJ1-5,.,CASSQALSQPQHF,TGTGCCAGCAGCCAAGCCCTAAGTCAGCCCCAGCATTTT
.,TRBV24-1,TRBJ1-2,.,CATSDRPNYGYTF,TGTGCCACCAGTGACAGGCCAAACTATGGCTACACCTTC
many,TRBV3-1,TRBJ1-1,.,CASSRQRKNTEAFF,TGTGCCAGCAGCCGTCAACGGAAGAACACTGAAGCTTTCTTT
few,TRBV27,TRBJ2-1,.,CASSPQLTRTNEQFF,TGTGCCAGCAGTCCTCAGTTGACTAGAACCAATGAGCAGTTCTTC
.,TRBV5-6,TRBJ2-7,.,CASSLALADSYEQYF,TGTGCCAGCAGCTTGGCCTTAGCGGATTCCTACGAGCAGTACTTC
.,TRBV24-1,TRBJ2-6,.,CATSPGKSGANVLTF,TGTGCCACCTCTCCGGGGAAATCTGGGGCCAACGTCCTGACTTTC
.,TRBV20-1,TRBJ2-2,TRBD2,CSAVNNGTRRTGELFF,TGCAGTGCTGTTAATAACGGGACTAGACGAACCGGGGAGCTGTTTTTT
few,TRBV6-1,TRBJ2-1,.,CASRRHSLPNEQFF,TGTGCCAGCAGGCGACACTCCTTACCCAATGAGCAGTTCTTC
.,TRBV12-3/TRBV12-4,TRBJ1-5,.,CASRAKGGNQPQHF,TGTGCCAGCAGAGCAAAGGGAGGCAATCAGCCCCAGCATTTT
.,TRBV5-1,TRBJ2-2,TRBD2,CASSPGGTSGITGELFF,TGCGCCAGCAGCCCCGGCGGGACTAGCGGGATTACCGGGGAGCTGTTTTTT
.,TRBV30,TRBJ2-4,.,CAWSAHGDIQYF,TGTGCCTGGAGTGCGCACGGGGACATTCAGTACTTC
many,TRBV3-1,TRBJ2-1,.,CASSHSYEQFF,TGTGCCAGCAGCCATAGTTATGAGCAGTTCTTC
.,TRBV4-2,TRBJ2-2,.,CASSQDRTRWGELFF,TGTGCCAGCAGCCAAGATCGGACCAGATGGGGGGAGCTGTTTTTT
.,TRBV29-1,TRBJ2-7,TRBD2,CSVLSGRSYEQYF,TGCAGCGTACTTAGCGGGAGGTCCTACGAGCAGTACTTC
.,TRBV6-4,TRBJ2-1,.,CASSDSNRGQPNEQFF,TGTGCCAGCAGTGACTCAAATAGGGGCCAGCCCAATGAGCAGTTCTTC
.,TRBV18,TRBJ2-2,.,CASSPIPKDTGELFF,TGTGCCAGCTCACCAATACCGAAGGACACCGGGGAGCTGTTTTTT
few,TRBV12-5,TRBJ2-1,TRBD1,CASAPEGGQGGGEQFF,TGTGCTAGTGCCCCCGAGGGGGGACAGGGTGGGGGTGAGCAGTTCTTC
.,TRBV12-3/TRBV12-4,TRBJ1-2,.,CASSFDGYGYTF,TGTGCCAGCAGTTTCGACGGCTATGGCTACACCTTC
few,TRBV6-9,TRBJ2-5,.,CASSYRRNQETQYF,TGTGCCAGCAGTTACCGGAGAAACCAAGAGACCCAGTACTTC
.,TRBV6-2/TRBV6-3,TRBJ1-2,TRBD1,CASSHKQGDYGYTF,TGTGCCAGCAGTCATAAACAGGGGGACTATGGCTACACCTTC
few,TRBV12-3/TRBV12-4,TRBJ2-2,.,CASSFAIGELFF,TGTGCCAGCAGTTTTGCGATCGGGGAGCTGTTTTTT
many,TRBV28,TRBJ1-2,.,CASSRQYGYTF,TGTGCCAGCAGTCGACAGTATGGCTACACCTTC
.,TRBV5-6,TRBJ2-2,.,CASTLIGKPTGELFF,TGTGCCAGCACCTTAATCGGCAAACCGACCGGGGAGCTGTTTTTT
few,TRBV27,TRBJ1-2,.,CASSLSPPDGYTF,TGTGCCAGCAGTTTATCACCCCCCGATGGCTACACCTTC
few,TRBV29-1,TRBJ2-7,.,CSALLGAGEQYF,TGCAGCGCATTGCTTGGAGCTGGGGAGCAGTACTTC
many,TRBV28,TRBJ2-1,TRBD2,CASSLAGVGNEQFF,TGTGCCAGCAGTTTAGCGGGAGTGGGCAATGAGCAGTTCTTC
.,TRBV6-6,TRBJ2-7,.,CASSYSRSATYEQYF,TGTGCCAGCAGTTACTCGAGGTCCGCCACCTACGAGCAGTACTTC
few,TRBV18,TRBJ2-7,.,CASSPSGWVREQYF,TGTGCCAGCTCACCCTCCGGTTGGGTCCGCGAGCAGTACTTC
many,TRBV5-1,TRBJ2-7,.,CASSPSGGSYYEQYF,TGCGCCAGCAGCCCAAGTGGGGGTTCCTACTACGAGCAGTACTTC
few,TRBV25-1,TRBJ1-5,.,CASSGRCQGNQPQHF,TGTGCCAGCAGTGGGCGTTGTCAGGGTAATCAGCCCCAGCATTTT
many,TRBV28,TRBJ1-1,.,CASSLSGGQGAFF,TGTGCCAGCAGTTTATCGGGGGGTCAGGGGGCTTTCTTT
many,TRBV20-1,TRBJ2-3,.,CSASGGWQEGDADTQYF,TGCAGTGCTAGTGGGGGATGGCAGGAGGGGGACGCAGATACGCAGTATTTT
many,TRBV28,TRBJ2-7,TRBD2,CASSPRRLAGSYEQYF,TGTGCCAGCAGTCCCAGGCGACTAGCGGGCTCCTACGAGCAGTACTTC
.,TRBV20-1,TRBJ2-1,.,CSAEEQSYNEQFF,TGCAGTGCGGAAGAGCAATCCTACAATGAGCAGTTCTTC
few,TRBV15,TRBJ2-5,.,CATSRVRTQETQYF,TGTGCCACCAGCAGAGTTCGGACCCAAGAGACCCAGTACTTC
.,TRBV12-3/TRBV12-4,TRBJ2-5,.,CASTRTSGTGTQYF,TGTGCCAGCACTAGGACTAGTGGGACAGGGACCCAGTACTTC
many,TRBV28,TRBJ1-5,.,CASRYVTTNQPQHF,TGTGCCAGCAGATACGTGACCACCAATCAGCCCCAGCATTTT
many,TRBV5-1,TRBJ2-7,.,CASSFKGEAYEQYF,TGCGCCAGCAGCTTCAAGGGCGAAGCCTACGAGCAGTACTTC
few,TRBV19,TRBJ2-1,.,CASSMGSIDEQFF,TGTGCCAGTAGTATGGGAAGTATCGATGAGCAGTTCTTC
few,TRBV15,TRBJ2-5,TRBD2,CATSRDPTSGMGRPHF,TGTGCCACCAGCAGAGATCCCACTAGCGGGATGGGTCGACCCCACTTC
.,TRBV15,TRBJ1-5,.,CATSPGGSSNQPQHF,TGTGCCACCAGCCCAGGCGGCTCGAGCAATCAGCCCCAGCATTTT
many,TRBV5-1,TRBJ2-3,.,CASSSDSSTDTQYF,TGCGCCAGCAGCTCGGACAGCAGCACAGATACGCAGTATTTT
many,TRBV7-3,TRBJ2-5,TRBD2,CASSPSSASGSRETQYF,TGTGCCAGCAGCCCCTCGTCGGCTAGCGGGAGTCGTGAGACCCAGTACTTC
.,TRBV5-1,TRBJ2-3,.,CASSFGSATDTQYF,TGCGCCAGCAGCTTCGGTAGCGCGACAGATACGCAGTATTTT
.,TRBV15,TRBJ2-1,TRBD2,CATSRRAGGAYNEQFF,TGTGCCACCAGCAGGCGAGCGGGAGGGGCCTACAATGAGCAGTTCTTC
few,TRBV3-1,TRBJ2-2,TRBD2,CASRRTSGRAGELFF,TGTGCCAGCAGGCGGACTAGCGGGAGGGCCGGGGAGCTGTTTTTT
.,TRBV4-1,TRBJ2-7,.,CASSLLVGLPAYEQYF,TGCGCCAGCAGCCTACTCGTGGGACTCCCGGCCTACGAGCAGTACTTC
.,TRBV28,TRBJ1-1,.,CASRADYMNTEAFF,TGTGCCAGCAGGGCGGACTATATGAACACTGAAGCTTTCTTT
many,TRBV29-1,TRBJ1-2,.,CSVVSGGWGYTF,TGCAGCGTTGTCAGTGGGGGCTGGGGCTACACCTTC
many,TRBV20-1,TRBJ1-2,.,CSARDRRVSYGYTF,TGCAGTGCTAGAGATCGTAGGGTCAGCTATGGCTACACCTTC
.,TRBV30,TRBJ1-4,TRBD1,CAWSRDSIATNEKLFF,TGTGCCTGGAGTCGGGACAGCATAGCAACTAATGAAAAACTGTTTTTT